Following are 4 T cell receptor beta chains from one sample sequenced in a study of regulatory T cells in long-lasting Graves disease. Time point given: persistent/refractory GD, antithyroid drugs over 5 years with positive TRAb. The TCR library used RNA extracted from PBMCs. Both iRepertoire HTBI primers and Arm-PCR of CDR3 regions were used to build the TCR beta libraries. TCRdb fed the multiplex PCR reads into MiXCR, producing one record per CDR3 protein. The sample records around 510,000 distinct CDR3 sequences, more than 20% being singletons. The sequences come from peripheral blood mononuclear cells (PBMCs), collected when the disease was refractory, from a patient treated with antithyroid drugs. Receptor source: a female donor with Graves disease.

V is TRBV28 and J is TRBJ2-2; D gene ambiguous. The V end was cut by 3 bases, the J end by 3 bases, with 8 bases between. Per germline, CDR1 MDHEN and CDR2 SYDVKM. The CDR3 has 14 residues. CDR3 region: CASSFLSYTGELFF. The CDR3, as DNA: TGTGCCAGCAGTTTTCTCAGTTACACCGGGGAGCTGTTTTTT.

The V call is TRBV24-1, the J call TRBJ2-1; no firm D call. V was clipped by 9 bases and J by 4 bases, with 12 bases between them. Germline CDR1 and CDR2: KGHDR and SFDVKD. CDR3 length equals 13 residues. This CDR3 is CATERAEYNEQFF. CDR3 DNA sequence: TGTGCCACCGAACGGGCCGAATACAATGAGCAGTTCTTC.

The genes are TRBV14 and TRBJ1-6; no reliable D call. The CDR3 sequence is 14 residues long. In germline, CDR1 is SGHDN, CDR2 FVKESK. Trimming left V 4 bases short and J 5 bases short, with 9 bases between. In DNA form, the CDR3 reads TGTGCCAGCAGCCTTACAACAAATAATTCACCCCTCCACTTT. Protein: CASSLTTNNSPLHF. Filled out from reference TRBV14 and TRBJ1-6, the complete variable domain reads EAGVTQFPSHSVIEKGQTVTLRCDPISGHDNLYWYRRVMGKEIKFLLHFVKESKQDESGMPNNRFLAERTGGTYSTLKVQPAELEDSGVYFCASSLTTNNSPLHFGNGTRLTVT.

This clonotype appeared a few times. The chain has TRBV5-5 and TRBJ2-1; TRBD2 aligns across 13 bases. The CDR3 loop spans 16 amino acids. The J segment lost 0 bases and the V segment lost 7 bases, leaving 4 bases of the junction unmatched. The germline gives CDR1 SGHKS, CDR2 YYEKEE (reference sequence). The CDR3 nucleotides read TGTGCCAGCTACGGACTAGCGGGAGTCTCCTACAATGAGCAGTTCTTC. Encoded protein: CASYGLAGVSYNEQFF. Together with reference TRBV5-5 and TRBJ2-1, the CDR3 gives the full variable domain: DAGVTQSPTHLIKTRGQQVTLRCSPISGHKSVSWYQQVLGQGPQFIFQYYEKEERGRGNFPDRFSARQFPNYSSELNVNALLLGDSALYLCASYGLAGVSYNEQFFGPGTRLTVL.